The clone carrying this T cell receptor beta chain was recorded at least ten times. Total RNA came from unfractionated whole blood. This sample was taken from a study of human T cells and chemical hapten exposure. Unique molecular identifiers were affixed to discrete cDNA molecules within the library. In the authors' workflow: With a range of about 23,224 to 750,000, the median per sample was around 97,000 TCRs. Via MiXCR, TCRdb re-called the reads, giving one row per CDR3 protein. These V and J calls originate from TCRdb's pipeline instead of the authors' own analysis. The profile shows about 120,000 distinct CDR3 sequences, about 8.9% of them singletons. V lost 3 bases to trimming and J lost 4 bases; unmatched junction nucleotides: 8. Germline CDR1 reads DFQATT; CDR2 reads SNEGSKA (reference sequence). The CDR3 is 16 amino acids.

The chain carries TRBV20-1 and TRBJ2-5; TRBD2 matches 13 bases. This clonotype originated in a human donor in good health. Some clones in this sample may be carry-over from other donors' samples. Sample: whole blood. The CDR3 protein is CSASALAGGPGETQYF. The CDR3 DNA sequence: TGCAGTGCTAGCGCACTAGCGGGGGGGCCGGGAGAGACCCAGTACTTC.